Listed below are T cell receptor beta chains from one sample, sequenced in a study of blood T cell repertoires in COVID-19. TCRdb keeps only in-frame clones here, not all; method: immunoSEQ multiplex PCR. The sample records roughly 290,000 clones, roughly 89% being singletons. Sequences were obtained from PBMCs or T cells enriched from blood (not recorded which). The receptors were gathered from a woman between 40 and 50 years old who had recovered from COVID-19. Each CDR3 is given with its conserved first and last residue. The D gene is left open where the match is weak. Size is stated for part of the rows, as once, few or many counts, or as a class when the clone is expanded.

j_call d_call v_call clone_size cdr3_aa cdr3_nt
TRBJ2-5 TRBD1 TRBV7-6 - CASSFQPTGGAAGTQYF TGTGCCAGCAGCTTCCAACCGACAGGGGGCGCGGCGGGGACCCAGTACTTC
TRBJ1-3 - TRBV6-5 - CASKPGNGGNTIYF TGTGCCAGCAAACCGGGGAACGGTGGAAACACCATATATTTT
TRBJ2-3 - TRBV6-5 - CASRLQGWADTQYF TGTGCCAGCAGGCTACAGGGCTGGGCAGATACGCAGTATTTT
TRBJ2-3 TRBD2 TRBV24-1 - CATSDGTSGVDTQYF TGTGCCACCAGTGATGGGACTAGCGGGGTCGATACGCAGTATTTT
TRBJ1-5 TRBD1 TRBV28 - CASSLYRGRYNQPQHF TGTGCCAGCAGTTTATACAGGGGGCGATACAATCAGCCCCAGCATTTT
TRBJ1-3 - TRBV18 - CASSTRAGLGGNTIYF TGTGCCAGCTCAACCAGAGCAGGGCTGGGTGGAAACACCATATATTTT
TRBJ1-3 - TRBV30 - CAWELWGTRGNTIYF TGTGCCTGGGAGCTGTGGGGGACTCGGGGAAACACCATATATTTT
TRBJ2-3 - TRBV27 - CASSSPGRTTDTQYF TGTGCCAGCAGTTCACCCGGGAGAACCACAGATACGCAGTATTTT
TRBJ2-5 - TRBV3-1/TRBV3-2 - CASSPAGRETQYF TGTGCCAGCAGCCCCGCGGGGCGAGAGACCCAGTACTTC
TRBJ1-1 - TRBV30 - CAWSVPYLNTEAFF TGTGCCTGGAGTGTACCATATCTAAACACTGAAGCTTTCTTT
TRBJ1-6 - TRBV19 - CATSGWGGRSYNSPLHF TGTGCCACCTCCGGGTGGGGCGGAAGATCCTATAATTCACCCCTCCACTTT
TRBJ2-1 - TRBV6-2/TRBV6-3 few CASSYLRENEQFF TGTGCCAGCAGTTACCTGAGGGAGAATGAGCAGTTCTTC
TRBJ2-1 - TRBV11-1 - CASSLNVVNEQFF TGTGCCAGCAGCTTAAATGTTGTAAATGAGCAGTTCTTC
TRBJ2-2 - TRBV7-2 - CASSLGGVSFTTGELFF TGTGCCAGCAGCCTAGGGGGGGTTAGTTTTACCACCGGGGAGCTGTTTTTT